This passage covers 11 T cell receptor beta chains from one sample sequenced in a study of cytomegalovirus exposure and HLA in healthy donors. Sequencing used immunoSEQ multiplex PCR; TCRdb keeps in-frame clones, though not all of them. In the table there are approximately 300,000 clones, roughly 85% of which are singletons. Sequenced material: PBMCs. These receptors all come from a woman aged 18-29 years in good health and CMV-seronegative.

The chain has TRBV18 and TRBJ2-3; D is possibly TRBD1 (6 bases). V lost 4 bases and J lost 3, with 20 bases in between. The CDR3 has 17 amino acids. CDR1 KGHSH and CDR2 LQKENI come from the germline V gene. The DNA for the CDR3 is TGTGCCAGCTCACGGACAAATGGGGGCAGCGGAACAGATACGCAGTATTTT. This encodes CASSRTNGGSGTDTQYF.

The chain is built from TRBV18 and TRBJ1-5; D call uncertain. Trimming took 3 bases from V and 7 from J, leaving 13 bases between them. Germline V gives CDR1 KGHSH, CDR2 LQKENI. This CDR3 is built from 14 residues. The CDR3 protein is CASSPGAGEQPQHF. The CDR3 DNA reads TGTGCCAGCTCACCGGGTGCGGGCGAGCAGCCCCAGCATTTT.

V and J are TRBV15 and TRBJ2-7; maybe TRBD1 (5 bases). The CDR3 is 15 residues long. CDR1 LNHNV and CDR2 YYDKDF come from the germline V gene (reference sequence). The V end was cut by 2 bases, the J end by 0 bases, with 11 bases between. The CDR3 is CATSRIQVSSYEQYF. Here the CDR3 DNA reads TGTGCCACCAGCAGAATACAGGTTAGCTCCTACGAGCAGTACTTC. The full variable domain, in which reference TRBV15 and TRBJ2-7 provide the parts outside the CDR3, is DAMVIQNPRYQVTQFGKPVTLSCSQTLNHNVMYWYQQKSSQAPKLLFHYYDKDFNNEADTPDNFQSRRPNTSFCFLDIRSPGLGDTAMYLCATSRIQVSSYEQYFGPGTRLTVT.

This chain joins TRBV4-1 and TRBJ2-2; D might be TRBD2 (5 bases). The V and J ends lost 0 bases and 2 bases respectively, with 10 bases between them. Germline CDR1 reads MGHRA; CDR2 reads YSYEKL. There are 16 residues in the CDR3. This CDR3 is CASSQEEGINTGELFF. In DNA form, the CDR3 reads TGCGCCAGCAGCCAAGAAGAGGGCATAAACACCGGGGAGCTGTTTTTT.

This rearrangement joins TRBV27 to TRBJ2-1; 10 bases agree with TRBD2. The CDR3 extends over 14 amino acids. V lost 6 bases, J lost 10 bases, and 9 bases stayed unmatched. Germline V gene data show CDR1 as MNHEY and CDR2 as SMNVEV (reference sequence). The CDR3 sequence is CASRGLAQPAEQFF. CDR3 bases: TGTGCCAGCAGGGGACTAGCGCAACCAGCAGAGCAGTTCTTC.

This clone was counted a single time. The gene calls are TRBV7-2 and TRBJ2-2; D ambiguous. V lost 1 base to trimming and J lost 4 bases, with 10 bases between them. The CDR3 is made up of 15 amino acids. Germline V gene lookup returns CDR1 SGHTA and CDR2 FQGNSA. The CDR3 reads CASSLGRPITGELFF. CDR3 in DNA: TGTGCCAGCAGCTTAGGGCGGCCGATCACCGGGGAGCTGTTTTTT. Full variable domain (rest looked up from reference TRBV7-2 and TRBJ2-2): GAGVSQSPSNKVTEKGKDVELRCDPISGHTALYWYRQSLGQGLEFLIYFQGNSAPDKSGLPSDRFSAERTGGSVSTLTIQRTQQEDSAVYLCASSLGRPITGELFFGEGSRLTVL.

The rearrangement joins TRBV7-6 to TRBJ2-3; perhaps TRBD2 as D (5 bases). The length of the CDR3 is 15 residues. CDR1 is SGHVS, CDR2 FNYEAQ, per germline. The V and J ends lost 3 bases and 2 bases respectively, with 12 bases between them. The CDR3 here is CASSLVGSATDTQYF. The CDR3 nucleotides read TGTGCCAGCAGCTTGGTCGGTAGCGCCACAGATACGCAGTATTTT.

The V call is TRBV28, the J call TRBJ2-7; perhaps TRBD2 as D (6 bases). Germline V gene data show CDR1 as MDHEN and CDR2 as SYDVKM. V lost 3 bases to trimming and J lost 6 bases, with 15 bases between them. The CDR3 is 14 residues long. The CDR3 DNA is TGTGCCAGCAGTTTTGCCGGGACTGCTCTCGAGCAGTACTTC. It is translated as CASSFAGTALEQYF.

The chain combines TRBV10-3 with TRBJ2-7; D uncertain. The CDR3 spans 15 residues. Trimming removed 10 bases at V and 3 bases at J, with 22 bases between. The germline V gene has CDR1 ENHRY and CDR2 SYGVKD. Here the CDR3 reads CATHNAVSGDYEQYF. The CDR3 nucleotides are TGTGCCACCCATAATGCCGTGTCCGGAGACTACGAGCAGTACTTC.

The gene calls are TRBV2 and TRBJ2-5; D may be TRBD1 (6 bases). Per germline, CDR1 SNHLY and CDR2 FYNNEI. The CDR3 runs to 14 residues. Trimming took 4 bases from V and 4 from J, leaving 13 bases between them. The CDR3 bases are TGTGCCAGCAGTGTGCGACTACAGGGAGAGACCCAGTACTTC. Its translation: CASSVRLQGETQYF. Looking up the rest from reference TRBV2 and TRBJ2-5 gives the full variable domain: EPEVTQTPSHQVTQMGQEVILRCVPISNHLYFYWYRQILGQKVEFLVSFYNNEISEKSEIFDDQFSVERPDGSNFTLKIRSTKLEDSAMYFCASSVRLQGETQYFGPGTRLLVL.

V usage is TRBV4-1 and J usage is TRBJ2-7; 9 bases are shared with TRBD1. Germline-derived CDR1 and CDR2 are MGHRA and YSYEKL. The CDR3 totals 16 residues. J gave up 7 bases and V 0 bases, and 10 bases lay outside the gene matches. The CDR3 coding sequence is TGCGCCAGCAGCCAAGATAGAGGGACAGGGCCTCGTGAGCAGTACTTC. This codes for CASSQDRGTGPREQYF.